The 24 T cell receptor beta chains given below trace back to one sample, sequenced in a study of CD8 T cells in Susac syndrome. Random hexamers were used to reverse transcribe an amount of about 0.5 to 1 ug RNA. From the immunoSEQ multiplex PCR reads, TCRdb called clonotypes with MiXCR, one entry per CDR3 protein. Of 150,000 or so distinct CDR3 sequences detected, roughly 94% appear once; the ten largest clones hold about 0.073%. Material for sequencing was CD4+ T cells from PBMCs. Receptors originate from a human donor in good health.

This chain joins TRBV10-1 and TRBJ2-5, with D possibly matching TRBD2 (5 bases). Per germline, CDR1 WNHNN and CDR2 SYGVQD (reference sequence). This CDR3 is built from 15 residues. Trimming took off 3 bases at V and 2 bases at J, with 13 bases between the two ends. The CDR3 DNA is TGCGCCAGCAGTGAAAACAGAAGAGGGCAAGAGACCCAGTACTTC. As protein: CASSENRRGQETQYF.

This chain uses TRBV7-9 with TRBJ1-1, with 7 bases fitting TRBD1. In germline, CDR1 is SEHNR, CDR2 FQNEAQ (reference sequence). The junction had 4 bases not matched to a gene; V was cut back by 5 bases and J by 10 bases. The CDR3 spans 11 residues. This CDR3 is CASSPQGGAFF. CDR3 bases: TGTGCCAGCAGCCCCCAGGGGGGAGCTTTCTTT. The variable domain in full, with the rest retrieved from reference TRBV7-9 and TRBJ1-1, is DTGVSQNPRHKITKRGQNVTFRCDPISEHNRLYWYRQTLGQGPEFLTYFQNEAQLEKSRLLSDRFSAERPKGSFSTLEIQRTEQGDSAMYLCASSPQGGAFFGQGTRLTVV.

The chain couples TRBV4-3 to TRBJ1-1; D gene ambiguous. V shed 0 bases and J shed 4 bases, with 12 bases lying between them. CDR1 and CDR2 from the germline V gene are LGHNA and YSLEER. The CDR3 length is 15 residues. This CDR3 reads CASSQDTGYVTEAFF. The DNA for the CDR3 is TGCGCCAGCAGCCAAGACACGGGGTATGTCACTGAAGCTTTCTTT.

J is TRBJ2-2 and V is TRBV5-1; tentative D call: TRBD2 (6 bases). CDR1 SGHRS and CDR2 YFSETQ come from the germline V gene. V gave up 3 bases and J gave up 3 bases, with 12 bases separating them. The CDR3 covers 15 residues. CDR3 in DNA: TGCGCCAGCAGCTCGGGGGTCCACTACACCGGGGAGCTGTTTTTT. This translates into CASSSGVHYTGELFF. Complete variable domain (other parts from reference TRBV5-1 and TRBJ2-2): KAGVTQTPRYLIKTRGQQVTLSCSPISGHRSVSWYQQTPGQGLQFLFEYFSETQRNKGNFPGRFSGRQFSNSRSEMNVSTLELGDSALYLCASSSGVHYTGELFFGEGSRLTVL.

This clonotype showed up just once. The chain joins TRBV29-1 to TRBJ2-1; 12 nucleotides align to TRBD1. This CDR3 region has 16 residues. Per germline, CDR1 SQVTM and CDR2 ANQGSEA. V gave up 6 bases and J gave up 8 bases; unmatched junction bases: 14. The CDR3 region is CSVKKTGTGGPDEQFF. The CDR3 bases are TGCAGCGTGAAAAAAACCGGGACAGGGGGCCCCGATGAGCAGTTCTTC.

The rearrangement joins TRBV6-5 to TRBJ2-4; D unclear. The germline V gene has CDR1 MNHEY and CDR2 SVGAGI. CDR3 length: 14 amino acids. Trimming removed 5 bases from V and 0 bases from J, with 8 bases in between. CDR3 DNA: TGTGCCAGCAGTCGTATACTAGCCAAAAACATTCAGTACTTC. This translates into CASSRILAKNIQYF.

The rearrangement uses TRBV28 and TRBJ2-1, with 9 positions matching TRBD1. The CDR3 runs 16 residues. Germline loops: CDR1 MDHEN, CDR2 SYDVKM. V lost 5 bases, J lost 2 bases, and 7 bases stayed unmatched. DNA for the CDR3: TGTGCCAGCAGTCAATCCGGGACAGGGCCCTACAATGAGCAGTTCTTC. This sequence encodes CASSQSGTGPYNEQFF.

The rearrangement joins TRBV27 to TRBJ1-1, with 7 bases lining up with TRBD1. CDR3 length: 14 amino acids. The J segment lost 4 bases and the V segment lost 7 bases, leaving 9 bases of the junction unmatched. Germline lookup yields CDR1 MNHEY and CDR2 SMNVEV (reference sequence). The CDR3 nucleotides read TGTGCCAGCAAACCGGGACAGAGGGGCACTGAAGCTTTCTTT. Translating gives CASKPGQRGTEAFF.

The rearrangement links TRBV18 to TRBJ2-1, with D perhaps matching TRBD1 (5 bases). V was pared by 6 bases and J by 4 bases, with 19 bases between. This CDR3 region has 16 residues. Germline lookup yields CDR1 KGHSH and CDR2 LQKENI. CDR3 bases: TGTGCCAGCTCGCCCACCTACCCTCAGGGATACAATGAGCAGTTCTTC. Its translation is CASSPTYPQGYNEQFF.

The CDR3 DNA reads as TGTGCCAGCAGTTACTCGAGAAGGAGGCGCACTGAAGCTTTCTTT. Amino acid sequence: CASSYSRRRRTEAFF. The chain recombines TRBV6-5 with TRBJ1-1, with D unresolved. Germline V CDR1 and CDR2: MNHEY, SVGAGI. V shed 0 bases and J shed 4 bases, with 12 bases lying between them. This CDR3 is built from 15 residues.

This clonotype was detected once. The rearrangement joins TRBV29-1 to TRBJ2-5; D is uncertain. V was pared by 0 bases and J by 5 bases, with 13 bases between. The CDR3 totals 14 residues. From germline, CDR1 is SQVTM and CDR2 ANQGSEA. The CDR3 DNA reads as TGCAGCGTTGAAGAGATGGAGATCAGGGAGACCCAGTACTTC. This gives the protein CSVEEMEIRETQYF.

The gene calls are TRBV5-1 and TRBJ2-5; 8 bases are shared with TRBD1. With 4 bases clipped from V and 5 bases from J, the junction kept 10 bases outside the gene matches. The CDR3 runs to 15 residues. Germline V gene lookup returns CDR1 SGHRS and CDR2 YFSETQ. CDR3 DNA: TGCGCCAGCAGCGGGGAGCCAGGGGGCTTGGAGACCCAGTACTTC. Translated: CASSGEPGGLETQYF.

This chain links TRBV30 with TRBJ1-1, with 7 bases that match TRBD1. CDR3 length equals 13 residues. CDR1 and CDR2 from the germline V gene are GTSNPN and SVGIG (reference sequence). The ends lost 5 bases at V and 0 bases at J; junction bases unmatched: 3. The CDR3 DNA reads TGTGCCTGGTTGGACAGGTTGAACACTGAAGCTTTCTTT. As protein: CAWLDRLNTEAFF.

The rearrangement joins TRBV20-1 to TRBJ2-3, with 12 bases fitting TRBD1. This CDR3 has 13 amino acids. CDR1 and CDR2 from the germline V gene are DFQATT and SNEGSKA (reference sequence). The ends lost 8 bases at V and 6 bases at J; junction bases unmatched: 6. The CDR3 sequence: CSQGDRGQDTQYF. In DNA, the CDR3 is TGCAGTCAAGGGGACAGGGGGCAGGATACGCAGTATTTT.

The rearrangement uses TRBV5-1 and TRBJ2-7; TRBD1 agrees at 7 bases. Germline V gene sequence: CDR1 SGHRS, CDR2 YFSETQ. The CDR3 extends over 13 amino acids. V gave up 4 bases and J gave up 6 bases; unmatched junction bases: 7. CDR3 sequence (DNA): TGCGCCAGCAGCCCGGGGACAGTCCTCGAGCAGTACTTC. This translates into CASSPGTVLEQYF.

The rearrangement links TRBV28 to TRBJ1-2; no definite D call. The CDR3 is 14 residues long. From germline, CDR1 is MDHEN and CDR2 SYDVKM. Trimming took 3 bases from V and 8 from J, leaving 16 bases between them. The CDR3 region has the DNA TGTGCCAGCAGTTTGGATAGGGCTTTGGGAGGCTACACCTTC. This sequence encodes CASSLDRALGGYTF.

The chain employs TRBV7-8 and TRBJ2-1; 14 nucleotides align to TRBD2. The junction had 10 bases not matched to a gene; V was cut back by 5 bases and J by 10 bases. Germline assignment: CDR1 SGHVS and CDR2 FQNEAQ. The CDR3 length is 16 residues. CDR3 in amino acids: CASSLRTSGRLREQFF. The CDR3 region has the DNA TGTGCCAGCAGCCTCAGGACTAGCGGGAGGTTACGAGAGCAGTTCTTC.

V and J are TRBV7-2 and TRBJ1-5; D perhaps matches TRBD1 (6 bases). The CDR3 sequence is 13 residues long. Germline CDR1 SGHTA, CDR2 FQGNSA. Trimming took off 4 bases at V and 4 bases at J, with 8 bases between the two ends. CDR3 in DNA: TGTGCCAGCAGCTACACAGGGAATCAGCCCCAGCATTTT. Protein: CASSYTGNQPQHF.

This chain uses TRBV20-1 with TRBJ2-1; TRBD1 aligns across 8 bases. CDR3 length: 13 residues. Per germline, CDR1 DFQATT and CDR2 SNEGSKA (reference sequence). Trimming cost V 3 bases and J 4 bases; bases outside gene matches: 2. The CDR3 spells CSARGQVYNEQFF. The DNA for the CDR3 is TGCAGTGCTAGGGGACAGGTATACAATGAGCAGTTCTTC.

This chain links TRBV28 with TRBJ2-1, with 13 bases that match TRBD2. Germline CDR1 is MDHEN and CDR2 is SYDVKM. The J segment lost 7 bases and the V segment lost 8 bases, leaving 11 bases of the junction unmatched. The CDR3 runs to 16 residues. CDR3 coding DNA: TGTGCCAGCCCCCCCGGACTAGCGGGAGAAAAGAATGAGCAGTTCTTC. Its translation: CASPPGLAGEKNEQFF.

The V gene is TRBV30, the J gene TRBJ1-2, with D unclear. Germline assignment: CDR1 GTSNPN and CDR2 SVGIG (reference sequence). Trimming left V 0 bases short and J 4 bases short, with 3 bases between. The CDR3 is 11 residues long. In nucleotides, the CDR3 is TGTGCCTGGAGTGTATCCTATGGCTACACCTTC. Amino acid sequence: CAWSVSYGYTF.

The chain combines TRBV5-1 with TRBJ2-1, with D possibly matching TRBD1 (6 bases). CDR1 is SGHRS, CDR2 YFSETQ, per germline. The CDR3 has 15 residues. V was cut by 4 bases and J by 2 bases, with 13 bases left in between. CDR3 DNA: TGCGCCAGCAGCCTTCAGGGGATCGCCTACAATGAGCAGTTCTTC. Encoded protein: CASSLQGIAYNEQFF.

V gene TRBV3-1 combines with J gene TRBJ2-2; D is possibly TRBD2 (5 bases). Germline V gives CDR1 LGHDT, CDR2 YNNKEL (reference sequence). V lost 1 base and J 4 bases, leaving 10 bases between the germline ends. The CDR3 consists of 15 residues. CDR3 sequence (DNA): TGTGCCAGCAGCCAAGGGGCTAGCCGCACCGGGGAGCTGTTTTTT. Protein product: CASSQGASRTGELFF. The complete variable domain, with remaining parts taken from reference TRBV3-1 and TRBJ2-2, reads DTAVSQTPKYLVTQMGNDKSIKCEQNLGHDTMYWYKQDSKKFLKIMFSYNNKELIINETVPNRFSPKSPDKAHLNLHINSLELGDSAVYFCASSQGASRTGELFFGEGSRLTVL.

V and J are TRBV6-5 and TRBJ2-1; a weak D match, TRBD2 (5 bases). Trimming stripped 6 bases from V and 9 bases from J, with 9 bases between. This CDR3 region has 11 residues. Germline lookup yields CDR1 MNHEY and CDR2 SVGAGI. CDR3 coding DNA: TGTGCCAGCAGCCAAAGCGGTGAGCAGTTCTTC. Its translation is CASSQSGEQFF.